This passage covers 10 T cell receptor beta chains from one sample sequenced in a study of early T cells in non-severe SARS-CoV-2 infection. Using its own MiXCR run on the 5' RACE reads, TCRdb lists one record per CDR3 protein. In the table there are roughly 65,000 distinct CDR3 sequences, 10% to 15% of which are singletons. The sequenced material came from whole blood. The receptors derive from an adult who was a healthcare worker with PCR-confirmed SARS-CoV-2 infection or an uninfected control (not recorded which).

This clonotype was seen only a few times. For the CDR3, the DNA is TGTGCCAGCAGCCCCCCCCGGGACAGGGCCGACACCGGGGAGCTGTTTTTT. The encoded protein is CASSPPRDRADTGELFF. This chain connects TRBV3-1 to TRBJ2-2, with TRBD1 identical over 9 bases. The germline gives CDR1 LGHDT, CDR2 YNNKEL (reference sequence). J gave up 3 bases and V 4 bases, and 9 bases lay outside the gene matches. This CDR3 region has 17 residues.

Ten or more counts support this clonotype. This chain joins TRBV29-1 and TRBJ1-1; D possibly corresponds to TRBD1 (5 bases). The germline gives CDR1 SQVTM, CDR2 ANQGSEA. This CDR3 is built from 14 residues. V lost 2 bases and J lost 4, with 14 bases in between. The CDR3 sequence is CSVETLEGTTEAFF. The CDR3 DNA is TGCAGCGTTGAAACATTGGAGGGGACCACTGAAGCTTTCTTT.

This clonotype was observed a few times. This chain joins TRBV6-1 and TRBJ1-4, with unresolved D. V shed 7 bases and J shed 1 base, with 10 bases lying between them. There are 14 residues in the CDR3. Looked up from germline, CDR1 is MNHNS and CDR2 is SASEGT. CDR3 bases: TGTGCCAGCACCCCGAGGGAAACTAATGAAAAACTGTTTTTT. It codes for CASTPRETNEKLFF.

The J gene is TRBJ2-5, the V gene TRBV4-3; maybe TRBD2 (6 bases). Looked up from germline, CDR1 is LGHNA and CDR2 is YSLEER. The CDR3 has 18 amino acids. V lost 1 base and J lost 3, with 21 bases in between. For the CDR3, the DNA is TGCGCCAGCAGCCAAGGAAGGAGGGCGTCTGACTGGGAAGAGACCCAGTACTTC. This sequence encodes CASSQGRRASDWEETQYF.

Many counts were recorded for this clonotype. The J gene is TRBJ2-5, the V gene TRBV20-1, with 9 bases lining up with TRBD1. In germline, CDR1 is DFQATT, CDR2 SNEGSKA (reference sequence). The junction had 8 bases not matched to a gene; V was cut back by 6 bases and J by 6 bases. The CDR3 contains 13 residues. Here the CDR3 DNA reads TGCAGTGCCTCAGGGACAGGGAAAAAGACCCAGTACTTC. Amino acids: CSASGTGKKTQYF.

The sample holds a few counts of this clonotype. The V and J genes are TRBV2 and TRBJ1-2; the D gene is possibly TRBD1 (6 bases). The germline CDR1 and CDR2 sequences are SNHLY and FYNNEI. The CDR3 runs to 16 residues. V shed 1 base and J shed 3 bases, with 15 bases lying between them. The CDR3 protein is CASSEGGRGTDYGYTF. CDR3 DNA sequence: TGTGCCAGCAGTGAAGGGGGCAGGGGCACGGACTATGGCTACACCTTC.

The chain recombines TRBV24-1 with TRBJ2-4; 12 bases match TRBD1. V was pared by 4 bases and J by 2 bases, with 11 bases of the junction left unmatched. Germline CDR1 reads KGHDR; CDR2 reads SFDVKD. The CDR3 is made up of 19 amino acids. CDR3 amino acids: CATSEHAGTGGTSKNIQYF. The CDR3 region has the DNA TGTGCCACCAGTGAACACGCCGGGACAGGGGGCACATCCAAAAACATTCAGTACTTC.

In this sample, this clonotype turned up a few times. V is TRBV3-1 and J is TRBJ2-5, with D tentatively TRBD2 (6 bases). Germline V lookup: CDR1 LGHDT, CDR2 YNNKEL (reference sequence). The CDR3 extends over 15 amino acids. V was shortened by 2 bases and J by 5 bases, with 15 bases between the two germline ends. The CDR3 DNA sequence: TGTGCCAGCAGCCAACGAGGGAGGAAGGTGGAGACCCAGTACTTC. Its translation is CASSQRGRKVETQYF.

This clonotype was detected only a few times. The rearrangement links TRBV13 to TRBJ1-2; D may be TRBD1 (6 bases). Germline CDR1 reads PRHDT; CDR2 reads FYEKMQ (reference sequence). The CDR3 runs 14 residues. V lost 2 bases and J lost 6, with 13 bases in between. CDR3 bases: TGTGCCAGCAGCTTACTTCAGGGGACGGATGGCTACACCTTC. It translates to CASSLLQGTDGYTF.

The chain recombines TRBV11-2 with TRBJ1-5; weak D call: TRBD1 (6 bases). The CDR3 is 13 amino acids. The V end was cut by 8 bases, the J end by 3 bases, with 11 bases between. CDR1 and CDR2 from the germline V gene are SGHAT and FQNNGV. The chain's CDR3 is CASATGPNQPQHF. The CDR3 DNA reads TGTGCCAGCGCAACAGGGCCCAATCAGCCCCAGCATTTT.